A selection of T cell receptor beta chains follows, all from one sample in a study of Tregs in tolerant kidney transplant recipients. Repertoires were generated with immunoSEQ multiplex PCR, while TCRdb's copy carries only in-frame clones and drops some. Of about 110,000 clones listed, around 90% are singletons. The sample here was CD4+ T cells from blood, taken before the transplant. The source is a human donor who received a combined kidney and bone marrow transplant. Both conserved end residues are part of each CDR3. A D gene is named only where the DNA matches it firmly. Not every row has a clone size; where given, it reads once, few, many or a size class.

d_call | j_call | clone_size | v_call | cdr3_aa | cdr3_nt
- | TRBJ2-1 | - | TRBV5-5 | CASSLGLGFEQFF | TGTGCCAGCAGCTTGGGACTAGGGTTTGAGCAGTTCTTC
- | TRBJ1-3 | - | TRBV6-1 | CASSSGFSGNTIYF | TGTGCCAGCAGTTCAGGGTTCTCTGGAAACACCATATATTTT
TRBD1 | TRBJ1-4 | - | TRBV5-1 | CASSLGQGNEKLFF | TGCGCCAGCAGCTTGGGACAGGGTAATGAAAAACTGTTTTTT
- | TRBJ2-5 | - | TRBV9 | CASSVGPQAQETQYF | TGTGCCAGCAGCGTAGGTCCCCAGGCCCAAGAGACCCAGTACTTC
TRBD2 | TRBJ2-5 | - | TRBV30 | CACSNVAGGKGQYF | TGTGCCTGCTCAAACGTAGCGGGGGGAAAGGGCCAATACTTC
- | TRBJ2-5 | - | TRBV30 | CAWSRDRRGSETQYF | TGTGCCTGGAGCCGGGACAGGCGGGGGTCGGAGACCCAGTACTTC
TRBD1 | TRBJ2-2 | - | TRBV25-1 | CASRRTGLDTGELFF | TGTGCCAGCAGAAGGACAGGGTTGGACACCGGGGAGCTGTTTTTT
- | TRBJ2-1 | once | TRBV15 | CATSRVLPTSYNEQFF | TGTGCCACCAGCAGGGTACTCCCAACCTCCTACAATGAGCAGTTCTTC
TRBD1 | TRBJ1-2 | - | TRBV25-1 | CASSTRTGHYGYTF | TGTGCCAGCAGTACACGGACAGGGCACTATGGCTACACCTTC
TRBD2 | TRBJ2-1 | - | TRBV5-4 | CASSLPGLAGYNEQFF | TGTGCCAGCAGCCTGCCGGGACTAGCGGGCTACAATGAGCAGTTCTTC
TRBD2 | TRBJ2-1 | - | TRBV5-4 | CASMAGGTSYNEQFF | TGTGCCAGCATGGCGGGGGGGACCTCCTACAATGAGCAGTTCTTC
TRBD1 | TRBJ2-7 | - | TRBV2 | CASTTGDGEQYF | TGTGCCAGCACCACAGGGGACGGCGAGCAGTACTTC
TRBD1 | TRBJ2-2 | - | TRBV5-4 | CASRTGGENTGELFF | TGTGCCAGCCGCACAGGGGGCGAAAACACCGGGGAGCTGTTTTTT
TRBD1 | TRBJ2-2 | - | TRBV11-2 | CASDRGRGNTGELFF | TGTGCCAGTGACAGGGGGCGCGGTAACACCGGGGAGCTGTTTTTT
TRBD1 | TRBJ2-1 | - | TRBV10-1 | CASSVDRGYNEQFF | TGCGCCAGCAGTGTGGACAGGGGTTACAATGAGCAGTTCTTC
- | TRBJ1-5 | - | TRBV30 | CAWSSLNSNQPQHF | TGTGCCTGGAGTTCCCTAAATAGCAATCAGCCCCAGCATTTT
- | TRBJ2-5 | - | TRBV29-1 | CSVAGGGLGETQYF | TGCAGCGTAGCTGGGGGGGGGCTGGGGGAGACCCAGTACTTC
- | TRBJ1-1 | - | TRBV19 | CASSIQPGSEAFF | TGTGCCAGTAGTATTCAGCCGGGTTCTGAAGCTTTCTTT
- | TRBJ1-1 | - | TRBV10-3 | CAIARQKGTEAFF | TGTGCCATCGCCAGACAGAAGGGGACTGAAGCTTTCTTT
- | TRBJ2-2 | - | TRBV9 | CASSVEAGARTGELFF | TGTGCCAGCAGCGTAGAGGCGGGGGCGCGGACCGGGGAGCTGTTTTTT
TRBD1 | TRBJ1-1 | - | TRBV5-6 | CASSLVWDRAYTEAFF | TGTGCCAGCAGCTTGGTCTGGGACAGGGCATACACTGAAGCTTTCTTT
- | TRBJ2-3 | - | TRBV25-1 | CASSWGDGTDTQYF | TGTGCCAGCAGTTGGGGCGACGGGACAGATACGCAGTATTTT
TRBD1 | TRBJ1-2 | - | TRBV10-3 | CAISGQEYGYTF | TGTGCCATCAGCGGACAGGAGTATGGCTACACCTTC
- | TRBJ2-7 | - | TRBV29-1 | CSVGAGHEQYF | TGCAGCGTAGGGGCCGGGCACGAGCAGTACTTC
TRBD2 | TRBJ2-1 | - | TRBV7-9 | CASSLGLAGYNEQFF | TGTGCCAGCAGCTTAGGACTAGCGGGATACAATGAGCAGTTCTTC
- | TRBJ1-1 | - | TRBV7-2 | CASSSMMSGKAFF | TGTGCCAGCAGCTCCATGATGTCGGGGAAAGCTTTCTTT
- | TRBJ2-5 | - | TRBV29-1 | CSVESRGRKTQYF | TGCAGCGTTGAATCTAGGGGAAGAAAGACCCAGTACTTC
- | TRBJ2-5 | - | TRBV7-9 | CASSSLDPGLQETQYF | TGTGCCAGCAGCTCCCTCGACCCGGGACTTCAAGAGACCCAGTACTTC
- | TRBJ1-2 | - | TRBV5-4 | CASSRPSYGYTF | TGTGCCAGCAGCCGGCCTAGCTATGGCTACACCTTC
- | TRBJ1-5 | once | TRBV7-9 | CASSFTERQPQHF | TGTGCCAGCAGCTTTACAGAACGACAGCCCCAGCATTTT
TRBD2 | TRBJ2-3 | - | TRBV30 | CAWRGTSGTIATQYF | TGTGCCTGGAGGGGGACTAGCGGGACCATTGCTACGCAGTATTTT
- | TRBJ2-7 | - | TRBV2 | CASRREFYEQYF | TGTGCCAGCAGACGAGAATTCTACGAGCAGTACTTC
- | TRBJ1-1 | - | TRBV10-2 | CASSEQGRENTEAFF | TGCGCCAGCAGTGAACAGGGCAGGGAGAACACTGAAGCTTTCTTT
- | TRBJ2-7 | - | TRBV5-4 | CASSPAGISYEQYF | TGTGCCAGCAGCCCCGCAGGAATCTCCTACGAGCAGTACTTC
- | TRBJ2-2 | - | TRBV6-5 | CANRGGNTGELFF | TGTGCCAACCGGGGAGGGAACACCGGGGAGCTGTTTTTT
TRBD1 | TRBJ1-3 | - | TRBV4-1 | CASSQGLGGQQGNTIYF | TGCGCCAGCAGCCAAGGGCTAGGGGGTCAACAGGGGAACACCATATATTTT
TRBD2 | TRBJ2-3 | - | TRBV23-1 | CASSGRPGLLLTDTQYF | TGCGCCAGCAGTGGCCGGCCGGGACTACTTCTCACAGATACGCAGTATTTT
- | TRBJ2-2 | - | TRBV28 | CASSLTLGAVTGELFF | TGTGCCAGCAGTTTAACTTTGGGGGCGGTCACCGGGGAGCTGTTTTTT
- | TRBJ2-2 | - | TRBV5-1 | CASSLVVNTGELFF | TGCGCCAGCAGCTTGGTAGTGAACACCGGGGAGCTGTTTTTT
TRBD2 | TRBJ2-2 | few | TRBV6-4 | CASRRTSGSPTGELFF | TGTGCCAGCAGACGGACTAGCGGGAGTCCCACCGGGGAGCTGTTTTTT
TRBD2 | TRBJ2-5 | - | TRBV9 | CASSDSGREQETQYF | TGTGCCAGCAGCGATAGCGGGAGGGAACAAGAGACCCAGTACTTC
- | TRBJ1-5 | - | TRBV5-5 | CASSLGSGHANQPQHF | TGTGCCAGCAGCTTGGGGTCGGGACACGCAAATCAGCCCCAGCATTTT
- | TRBJ1-1 | - | TRBV10-3 | CAITKDSNTEAFF | TGTGCCATCACCAAGGACAGTAACACTGAAGCTTTCTTT
- | TRBJ2-5 | - | TRBV6-1 | CASGPQQETQYF | TGTGCCAGCGGGCCACAACAAGAGACCCAGTACTTC
TRBD1 | TRBJ2-7 | few | TRBV7-9 | CASSLGTGADEQYF | TGTGCCAGCAGCTTAGGGACAGGGGCAGACGAGCAGTACTTC
TRBD2 | TRBJ2-7 | - | TRBV7-8 | CASSSAGGSSYEQYF | TGTGCCAGCAGCTCGGCGGGGGGGAGCTCCTACGAGCAGTACTTC
- | TRBJ2-2 | once | TRBV19 | CASSMPPSGHKNTGELFF | TGTGCCAGTAGTATGCCCCCCTCGGGACATAAAAACACCGGGGAGCTGTTTTTT
TRBD2 | TRBJ2-1 | - | TRBV6-5 | CASSSALVAGNEQFF | TGTGCCAGCAGTTCCGCGTTGGTAGCGGGGAATGAGCAGTTCTTC
- | TRBJ1-5 | - | TRBV6-1 | CASRLARVEDQPQHF | TGTGCCAGCAGACTGGCCCGGGTGGAAGATCAGCCCCAGCATTTT
TRBD1 | TRBJ1-2 | - | TRBV7-2 | CASSSRGQGLWGYTF | TGTGCCAGCAGCTCGCGCGGACAGGGCCTTTGGGGCTACACCTTC
- | TRBJ2-7 | few | TRBV30 | CAGRIVGLYEQYF | TGTGCCGGCAGAATCGTAGGACTCTACGAGCAGTACTTC
TRBD2 | TRBJ2-1 | - | TRBV29-1 | CSVEGGRVAGGYNEQFF | TGCAGCGTTGAAGGGGGCCGGGTAGCGGGAGGCTACAATGAGCAGTTCTTC
- | TRBJ1-2 | - | TRBV19 | CASSMESGRNYGYTF | TGTGCCAGTAGTATGGAGTCAGGGCGTAACTATGGCTACACCTTC
- | TRBJ1-2 | once | TRBV5-6 | CASNSISRSDLNYGYTF | TGTGCCAGCAACTCCATAAGCAGGTCCGACCTCAACTATGGCTACACCTTC
TRBD1 | TRBJ1-5 | - | TRBV28 | CASSLDRGTQPQHF | TGTGCCAGCAGTTTGGACAGGGGAACTCAGCCCCAGCATTTT